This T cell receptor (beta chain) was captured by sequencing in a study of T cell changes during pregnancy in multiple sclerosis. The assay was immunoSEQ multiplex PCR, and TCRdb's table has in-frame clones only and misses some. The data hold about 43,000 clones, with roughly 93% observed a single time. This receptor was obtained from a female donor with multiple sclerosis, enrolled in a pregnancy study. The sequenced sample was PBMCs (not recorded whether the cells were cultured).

The chain's CDR3 is CASSGSGGSAHEQYF. The CDR3 DNA sequence: TGTGCCAGCAGCGGGTCAGGGGGCAGCGCCCACGAGCAGTACTTC. This chain connects TRBV5-4 to TRBJ2-7; TRBD1 matches 8 bases. Germline lookup yields CDR1 SGHNT and CDR2 YYREEE (reference sequence). Losses at the gene ends were 4 bases for V and 5 bases for J; bases not matched to a gene: 11. The CDR3 is 15 residues long.